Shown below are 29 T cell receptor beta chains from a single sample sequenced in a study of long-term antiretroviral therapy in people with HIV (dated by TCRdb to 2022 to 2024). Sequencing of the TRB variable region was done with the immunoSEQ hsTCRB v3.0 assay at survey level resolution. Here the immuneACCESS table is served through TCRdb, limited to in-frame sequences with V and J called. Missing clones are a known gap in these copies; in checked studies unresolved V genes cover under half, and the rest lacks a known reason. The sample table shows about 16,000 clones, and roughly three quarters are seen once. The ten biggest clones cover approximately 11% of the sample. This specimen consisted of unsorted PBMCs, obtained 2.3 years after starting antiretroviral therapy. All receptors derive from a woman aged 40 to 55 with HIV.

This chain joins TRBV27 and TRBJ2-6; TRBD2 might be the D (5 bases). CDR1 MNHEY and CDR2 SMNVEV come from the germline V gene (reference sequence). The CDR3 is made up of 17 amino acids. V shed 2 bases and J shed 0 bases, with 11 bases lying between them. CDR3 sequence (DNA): TGTGCCAGCAGTTTAAGGAGCGGATTCTCTGGGGCCAACGTCCTGACTTTC. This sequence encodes CASSLRSGFSGANVLTF.

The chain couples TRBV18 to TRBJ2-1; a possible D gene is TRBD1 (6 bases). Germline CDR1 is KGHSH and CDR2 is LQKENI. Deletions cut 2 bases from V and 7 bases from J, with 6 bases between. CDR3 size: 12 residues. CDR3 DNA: TGTGCCAGCTCACCAGACAGGAATGAGCAGTTCTTC. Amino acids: CASSPDRNEQFF.

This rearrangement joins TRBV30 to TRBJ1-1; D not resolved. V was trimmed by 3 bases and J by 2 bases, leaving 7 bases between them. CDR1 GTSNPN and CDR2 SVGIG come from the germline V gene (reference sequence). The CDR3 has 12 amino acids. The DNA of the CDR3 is TGTGCCTGGAGCCCCTTTAACACTGAAGCTTTCTTT. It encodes CAWSPFNTEAFF.

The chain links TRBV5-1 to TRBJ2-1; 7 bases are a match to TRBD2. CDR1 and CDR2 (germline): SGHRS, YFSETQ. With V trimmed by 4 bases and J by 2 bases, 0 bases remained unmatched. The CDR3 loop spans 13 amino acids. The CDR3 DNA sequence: TGCGCCAGCAGCGCGGGGGCCTACAATGAGCAGTTCTTC. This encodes CASSAGAYNEQFF.

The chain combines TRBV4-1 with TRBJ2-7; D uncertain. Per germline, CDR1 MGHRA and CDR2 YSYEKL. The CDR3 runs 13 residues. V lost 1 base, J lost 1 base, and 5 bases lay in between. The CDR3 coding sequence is TGCGCCAGCAGCCAAGGCCTTTCCTACGAGCAGTACTTC. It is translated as CASSQGLSYEQYF.

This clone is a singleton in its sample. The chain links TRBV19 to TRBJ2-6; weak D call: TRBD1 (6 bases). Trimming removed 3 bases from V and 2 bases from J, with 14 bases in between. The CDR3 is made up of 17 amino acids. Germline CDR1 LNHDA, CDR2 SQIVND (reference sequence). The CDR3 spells CASSMLGAFTGANVLTF. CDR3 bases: TGTGCCAGTAGTATGCTGGGGGCGTTTACTGGGGCCAACGTCCTGACTTTC.

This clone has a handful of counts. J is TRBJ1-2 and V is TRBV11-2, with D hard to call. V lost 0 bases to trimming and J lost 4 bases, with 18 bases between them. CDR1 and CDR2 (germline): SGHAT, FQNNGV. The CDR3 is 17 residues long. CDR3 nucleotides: TGTGCCAGCAGCTTAGAGACACGGGATCACGGCTTCTATGGCTACACCTTC. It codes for CASSLETRDHGFYGYTF. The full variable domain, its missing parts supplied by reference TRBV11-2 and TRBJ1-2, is EAGVAQSPRYKIIEKRQSVAFWCNPISGHATLYWYQQILGQGPKLLIQFQNNGVVDDSQLPKDRFSAERLKGVDSTLKIQPAKLEDSAVYLCASSLETRDHGFYGYTFGSGTRLTVV.

CDR3 sequence reads: CASSFAALEVNEQFF. CDR3 DNA: TGTGCCAGCAGCTTCGCGGCACTAGAGGTCAATGAGCAGTTCTTC. This chain uses TRBV5-6 with TRBJ2-1, with D perhaps TRBD2 (5 bases). The CDR3 covers 15 residues. With 2 bases removed from V and 6 bases from J, the gap between germline ends came to 15 bases. The V gene's germline CDR1 is SGHDT and CDR2 YYEEEE.

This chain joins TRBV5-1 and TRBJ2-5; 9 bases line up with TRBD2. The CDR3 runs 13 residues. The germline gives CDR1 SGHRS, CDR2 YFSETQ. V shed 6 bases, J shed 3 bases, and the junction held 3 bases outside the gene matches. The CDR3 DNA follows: TGCGCCAGCACCCTAGCGGGGAAAGAGACCCAGTACTTC. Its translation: CASTLAGKETQYF.

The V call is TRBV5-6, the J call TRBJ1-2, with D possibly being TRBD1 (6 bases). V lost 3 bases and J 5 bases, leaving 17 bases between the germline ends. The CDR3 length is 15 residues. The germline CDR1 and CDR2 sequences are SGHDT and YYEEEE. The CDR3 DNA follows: TGTGCCAGCAGCTCCTCCGGGGGGGCGGTTTATGGCTACACCTTC. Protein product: CASSSSGGAVYGYTF.

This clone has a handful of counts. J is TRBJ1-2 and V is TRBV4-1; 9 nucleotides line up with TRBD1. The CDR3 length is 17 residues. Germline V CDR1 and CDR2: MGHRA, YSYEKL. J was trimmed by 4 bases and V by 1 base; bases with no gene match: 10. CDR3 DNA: TGCGCCAGCAGCCAAGCCTCCTCACAGGGGGCCGGCTATGGCTACACCTTC. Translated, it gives CASSQASSQGAGYGYTF.

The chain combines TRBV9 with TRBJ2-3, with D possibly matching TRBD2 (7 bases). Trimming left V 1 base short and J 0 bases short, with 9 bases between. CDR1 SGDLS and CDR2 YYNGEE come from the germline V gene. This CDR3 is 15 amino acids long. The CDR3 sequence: CASSVRGGSTDTQYF. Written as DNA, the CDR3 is TGTGCCAGCAGCGTAAGGGGGGGGAGCACAGATACGCAGTATTTT.

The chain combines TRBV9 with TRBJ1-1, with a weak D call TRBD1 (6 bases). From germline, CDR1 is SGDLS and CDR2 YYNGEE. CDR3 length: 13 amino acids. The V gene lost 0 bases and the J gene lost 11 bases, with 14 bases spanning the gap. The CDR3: CASSVVGGGEAFF. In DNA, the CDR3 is TGTGCCAGCAGCGTAGTTGGAGGGGGGGAGGCTTTCTTT.

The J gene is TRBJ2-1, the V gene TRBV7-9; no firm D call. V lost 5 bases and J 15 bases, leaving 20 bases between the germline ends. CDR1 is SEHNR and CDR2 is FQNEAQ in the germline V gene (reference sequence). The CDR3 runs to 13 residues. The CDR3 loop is CASSRNPTNWGFF. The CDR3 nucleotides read TGTGCCAGCAGCCGAAACCCGACGAATTGGGGGTTCTTC.

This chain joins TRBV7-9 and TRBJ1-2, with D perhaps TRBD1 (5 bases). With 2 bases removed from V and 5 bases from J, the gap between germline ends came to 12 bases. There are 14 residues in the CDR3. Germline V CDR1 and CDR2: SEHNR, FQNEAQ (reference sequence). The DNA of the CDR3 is TGTGCCAGCAGCTTAACGGGGGTCGGGTATGGCTACACCTTC. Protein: CASSLTGVGYGYTF.

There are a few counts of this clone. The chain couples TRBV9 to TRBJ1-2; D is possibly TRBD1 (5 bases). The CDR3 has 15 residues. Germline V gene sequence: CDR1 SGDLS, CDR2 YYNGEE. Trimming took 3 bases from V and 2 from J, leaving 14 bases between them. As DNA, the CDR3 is TGTGCCAGCAGCGGGGGGTGGGAGTCCAACTATGGCTACACCTTC. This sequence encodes CASSGGWESNYGYTF.

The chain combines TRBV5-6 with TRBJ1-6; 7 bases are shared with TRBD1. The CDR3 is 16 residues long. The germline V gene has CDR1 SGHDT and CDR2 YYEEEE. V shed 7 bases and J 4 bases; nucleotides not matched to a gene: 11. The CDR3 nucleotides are TGTGCCAGCCGTTTCCAAAGACAGGGATATAATTCACCCCTCCACTTT. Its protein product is CASRFQRQGYNSPLHF.

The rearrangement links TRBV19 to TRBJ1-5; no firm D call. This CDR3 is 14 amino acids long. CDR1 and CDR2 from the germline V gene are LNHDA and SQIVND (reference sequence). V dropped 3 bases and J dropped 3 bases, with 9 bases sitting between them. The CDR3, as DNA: TGTGCCAGTAGTATCAAGGGTTCCAATCAGCCCCAGCATTTT. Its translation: CASSIKGSNQPQHF. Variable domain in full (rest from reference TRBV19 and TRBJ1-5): DGGITQSPKYLFRKEGQNVTLSCEQNLNHDAMYWYRQDPGQGLRLIYYSQIVNDFQKGDIAEGYSVSREKKESFPLTVTSAQKNPTAFYLCASSIKGSNQPQHFGDGTRLSIL.

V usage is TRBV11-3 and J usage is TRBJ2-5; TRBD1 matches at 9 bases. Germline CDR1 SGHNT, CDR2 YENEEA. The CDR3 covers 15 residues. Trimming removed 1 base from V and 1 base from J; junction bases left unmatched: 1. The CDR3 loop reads CASSLGDRAQETQYF. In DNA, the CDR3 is TGTGCCAGCAGCTTAGGGGACAGGGCCCAAGAGACCCAGTACTTC.

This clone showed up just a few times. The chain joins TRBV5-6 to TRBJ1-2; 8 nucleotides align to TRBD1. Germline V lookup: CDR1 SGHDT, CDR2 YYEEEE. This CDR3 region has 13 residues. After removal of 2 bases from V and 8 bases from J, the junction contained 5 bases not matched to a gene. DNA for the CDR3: TGTGCCAGCAGCTTTGGGACAGGTGTAGGCTACACCTTC. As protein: CASSFGTGVGYTF.

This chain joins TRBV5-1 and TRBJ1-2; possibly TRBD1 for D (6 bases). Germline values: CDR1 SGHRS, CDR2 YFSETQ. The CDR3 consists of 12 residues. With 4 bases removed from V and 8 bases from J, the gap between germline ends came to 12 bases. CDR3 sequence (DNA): TGCGCCAGCAGCCCCCCCGGGGGCGGCTACACCTTC. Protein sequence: CASSPPGGGYTF.

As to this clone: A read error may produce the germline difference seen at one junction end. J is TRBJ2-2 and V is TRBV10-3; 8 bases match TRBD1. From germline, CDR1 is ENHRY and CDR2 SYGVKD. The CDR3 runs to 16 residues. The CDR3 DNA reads TGTGCCAGCAGTTCGACAGGGGCCGCCAACACCGGGGAGCTGTTTTTT. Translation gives CASSSTGAANTGELFF.

CDR3: CASSDTGSTDTQYF. The CDR3 bases are TGCGCCAGCAGTGACACAGGGAGCACAGATACGCAGTATTTT. This chain connects TRBV10-1 to TRBJ2-3, with D tentatively TRBD1 (6 bases). Germline-derived CDR1 and CDR2 are WNHNN and SYGVQD (reference sequence). The CDR3 runs 14 residues. Trimming removed 3 bases from V and 0 bases from J, with 7 bases in between.

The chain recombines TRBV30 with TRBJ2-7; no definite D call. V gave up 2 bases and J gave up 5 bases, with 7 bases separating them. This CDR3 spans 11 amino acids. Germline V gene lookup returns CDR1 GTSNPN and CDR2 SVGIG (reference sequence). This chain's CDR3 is CAWSSKDEQYF. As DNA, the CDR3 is TGTGCCTGGAGTTCCAAGGACGAGCAGTACTTC.

CDR3 amino acids: CASSFTSGSSDTQYF. For the CDR3, the DNA is TGTGCCAGCAGCTTTACCAGCGGGAGTTCGGATACGCAGTATTTT. The chain couples TRBV7-6 to TRBJ2-3; 8 positions agree with TRBD2. V dropped 3 bases and J dropped 6; count of bases not matched to a gene: 8. CDR3 length equals 15 residues. From germline, CDR1 is SGHVS and CDR2 FNYEAQ.

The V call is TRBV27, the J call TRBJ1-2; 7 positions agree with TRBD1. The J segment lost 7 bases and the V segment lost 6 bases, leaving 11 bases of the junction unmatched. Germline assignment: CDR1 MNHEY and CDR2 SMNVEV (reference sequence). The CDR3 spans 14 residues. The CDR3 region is CASSPGQSSLGYTF. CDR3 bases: TGTGCCAGCAGCCCGGGACAGTCGTCTCTTGGCTACACCTTC.

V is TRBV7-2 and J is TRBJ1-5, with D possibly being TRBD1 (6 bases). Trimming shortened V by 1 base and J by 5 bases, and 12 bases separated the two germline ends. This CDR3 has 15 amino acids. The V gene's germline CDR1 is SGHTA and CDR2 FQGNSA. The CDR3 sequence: CASSLVPQGYQPQHF. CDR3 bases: TGTGCCAGCAGCTTAGTCCCACAGGGTTATCAGCCCCAGCATTTT.

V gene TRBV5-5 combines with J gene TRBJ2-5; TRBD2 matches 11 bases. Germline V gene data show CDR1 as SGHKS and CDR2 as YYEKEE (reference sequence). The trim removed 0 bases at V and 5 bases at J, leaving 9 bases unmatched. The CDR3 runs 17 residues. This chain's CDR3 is CASSLEASGGLGETQYF. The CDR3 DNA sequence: TGTGCCAGCAGCTTGGAGGCTAGCGGGGGGCTTGGGGAGACCCAGTACTTC.

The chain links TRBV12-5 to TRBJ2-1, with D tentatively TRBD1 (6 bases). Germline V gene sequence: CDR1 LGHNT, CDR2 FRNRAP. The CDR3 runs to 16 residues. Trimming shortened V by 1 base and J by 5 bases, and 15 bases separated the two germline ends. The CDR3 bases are TGTGCTAGTGGTTTGGGTCAGGTACGGGACAACAATGAGCAGTTCTTC. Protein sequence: CASGLGQVRDNNEQFF.